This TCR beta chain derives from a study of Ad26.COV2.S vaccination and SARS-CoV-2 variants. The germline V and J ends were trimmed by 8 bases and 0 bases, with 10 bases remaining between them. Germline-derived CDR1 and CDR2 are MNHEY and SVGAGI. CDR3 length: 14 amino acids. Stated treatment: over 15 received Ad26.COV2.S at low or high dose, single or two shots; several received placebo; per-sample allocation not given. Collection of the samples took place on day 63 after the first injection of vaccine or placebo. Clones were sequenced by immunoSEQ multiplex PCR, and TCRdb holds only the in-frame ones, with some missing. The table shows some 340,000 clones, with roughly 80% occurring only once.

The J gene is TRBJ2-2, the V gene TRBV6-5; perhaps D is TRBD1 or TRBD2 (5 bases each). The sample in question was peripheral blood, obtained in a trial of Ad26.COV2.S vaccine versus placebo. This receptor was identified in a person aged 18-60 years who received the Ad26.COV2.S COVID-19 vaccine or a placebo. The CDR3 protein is CASAVGANTGELFF. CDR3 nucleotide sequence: TGTGCCAGCGCCGTGGGGGCGAACACCGGGGAGCTGTTTTTT.